This T cell receptor (beta chain) was sequenced during a study of blood T cell repertoires in COVID-19. Study details: Samples representing acute and convalescent COVID-19 were sourced from the United States, Italy and Spain. Sample material is recorded as cDNA or gDNA derived from T cells, B-cell-depleted T cells, or PBMCs.

Trimming cost V 4 bases and J 7 bases, with 17 bases left between them. CDR3 length: 15 residues. Germline loops: CDR1 SGHNT, CDR2 YYREEE (reference sequence). Data came from immunoSEQ multiplex PCR; TCRdb stores just in-frame clones and leaves some out. The sample includes around 20,000 clones, around 73% of them seen just once. The sample was peripheral blood. This receptor was taken from a human donor in a cohort sampled during active or convalescent COVID-19. The chain is built from TRBV5-4 and TRBJ2-2; maybe TRBD2 (5 bases). CDR3 protein: CASSPSLSGVGELFF. The CDR3, as DNA: TGTGCCAGCAGCCCAAGTCTGAGCGGAGTCGGGGAGCTGTTTTTT.